The clone carrying this T cell receptor (beta chain) was detected once. This entry belongs to a study of OX40 agonist ivuxolimab in advanced cancers. V gave up 7 bases and J gave up 0 bases; unmatched junction bases: 4. The CDR3 consists of 14 residues. CDR1 and CDR2 (germline): MDHEN, SYDVKM. Repertoires were generated with immunoSEQ multiplex PCR, while TCRdb's copy carries only in-frame clones and drops some. Of 67,000 or so clones in the sample, about 88% were seen once. This chain joins TRBV28 and TRBJ1-2, with TRBD1 identical over 8 bases. Source: CD4+ or CD8+ T cells sorted from blood, taken in a trial of the OX40 agonist ivuxolimab. This TCR was recovered from an adult with an advanced solid tumor such as melanoma, head and neck, liver or kidney cancer. CDR3 nucleotide sequence: TGTGCCAGCATTAAGACAGGGGCTAACTATGGCTACACCTTC. It encodes CASIKTGANYGYTF.